The 24 T cell receptor beta chains below were found in one sample sequenced in a study of T cell repertoires in cytomegalovirus infection. TCRdb reprocessed the reads with MiXCR, giving one entry per CDR3 protein. The sample holds about 740,000 distinct CDR3 sequences, 35% seen once. The specimen was PBMCs. The receptors come from a human donor in good health (CMV status not recorded). Some clones in this sample may be carry-over from other donors' samples.

In this sample, this clonotype turned up a few times. This rearrangement joins TRBV28 to TRBJ1-1; TRBD1 matches at 9 bases. The ends lost 6 bases at V and 6 bases at J; junction bases unmatched: 11. Germline V CDR1 and CDR2: MDHEN, SYDVKM. The CDR3 is 15 amino acids. CDR3 protein: CASRYVPGQGPEAFF. The CDR3 nucleotides read TGTGCCAGCAGATACGTCCCGGGACAGGGACCTGAAGCTTTCTTT.

The V and J genes are TRBV24-1 and TRBJ2-5; 8 bases line up with TRBD1. The CDR3 is made up of 15 amino acids. Germline CDR1 KGHDR, CDR2 SFDVKD. Trimming removed 5 bases from V and 0 bases from J; junction bases left unmatched: 4. The DNA for the CDR3 is TGTGCCACCAGTGGGACAGGGAAGTACCAAGAGACCCAGTACTTC. It specifies CATSGTGKYQETQYF.

This clonotype turned up a few times. The V gene is TRBV20-1, the J gene TRBJ2-3, with TRBD2 matching over 9 bases. The CDR3 is 15 residues long. In germline, CDR1 is DFQATT, CDR2 SNEGSKA (reference sequence). The J segment lost 1 base and the V segment lost 5 bases, leaving 7 bases of the junction unmatched. The CDR3 coding sequence is TGCAGTGCTCCCCGAGCGGGAGGCGGCACAGATACGCAGTATTTT. This encodes CSAPRAGGGTDTQYF.

The chain is built from TRBV6-6 and TRBJ1-6, with D unresolved. Per the germline V gene, CDR1 is MNHNY and CDR2 is SVGAGI (reference sequence). The CDR3 length is 16 residues. Trimming took off 0 bases at V and 13 bases at J, with 19 bases between the two ends. The CDR3 loop is CASSYSFTAAPMPLHF. In DNA, the CDR3 is TGTGCCAGCAGTTACTCGTTTACAGCAGCCCCCATGCCCCTCCACTTT.

This chain connects TRBV6-4 to TRBJ2-7; the D gene is possibly TRBD2 (5 bases). The CDR3 extends over 14 amino acids. V lost 3 bases and J 1 base, leaving 10 bases between the germline ends. The germline V gene has CDR1 MRHNA and CDR2 SNTAGT. The CDR3 spells CASSEYEGSYEQYF. In DNA form, the CDR3 reads TGTGCCAGCAGTGAGTACGAGGGTTCCTACGAGCAGTACTTC.

This clonotype was counted between two and nine times. The chain couples TRBV28 to TRBJ2-1, with TRBD2 identical over 7 bases. Looked up from germline, CDR1 is MDHEN and CDR2 is SYDVKM. V was clipped by 3 bases and J by 4 bases; unmatched bases: 15. This CDR3 spans 18 amino acids. Written as DNA, the CDR3 is TGTGCCAGCAGTTTTAGTGTAGGGAGACTAGCACCTTACAATGAGCAGTTCTTC. As protein: CASSFSVGRLAPYNEQFF. Complete variable domain (other parts from reference TRBV28 and TRBJ2-1): DVKVTQSSRYLVKRTGEKVFLECVQDMDHENMFWYRQDPGLGLRLIYFSYDVKMKEKGDIPEGYSVSREKKERFSLILESASTNQTSMYLCASSFSVGRLAPYNEQFFGPGTRLTVL.

As regards this clonotype: A read error may produce the germline difference seen at one junction end. The J gene is TRBJ1-5, the V gene TRBV28; D ambiguous. CDR3 length equals 14 residues. The germline V gene has CDR1 MDHEN and CDR2 SYDVKM. The CDR3 nucleotides read TGTGCCAGCAGGTTGGAACAGAGCAATCATCCCCAGCATTTT. Protein sequence: CASRLEQSNHPQHF.

The chain combines TRBV5-4 with TRBJ2-7; 9 nucleotides line up with TRBD2. The CDR3 loop spans 16 amino acids. Per germline, CDR1 SGHNT and CDR2 YYREEE (reference sequence). V shed 4 bases, J shed 3 bases, and the junction held 11 bases outside the gene matches. CDR3 amino acids: CASSVDPGLALYEQYF. The CDR3 region has the DNA TGTGCCAGCAGCGTGGATCCGGGACTAGCTCTCTACGAGCAGTACTTC.

The chain combines TRBV13 with TRBJ2-1; 10 bases match TRBD2. The germline V gene encodes CDR1 PRHDT and CDR2 FYEKMQ (reference sequence). The CDR3 is 15 residues long. V lost 5 bases to trimming and J lost 4 bases; unmatched junction nucleotides: 5. This CDR3 is CASSMLAGAYNEQFF. CDR3 sequence (DNA): TGTGCCAGCAGCATGCTAGCGGGAGCTTACAATGAGCAGTTCTTC.

This clonotype was found many times. The V and J genes are TRBV7-9 and TRBJ2-3, with 11 bases matching TRBD2. The germline CDR1 and CDR2 sequences are SEHNR and FQNEAQ (reference sequence). The CDR3 consists of 18 residues. Losses at the gene ends were 5 bases for V and 6 bases for J; bases not matched to a gene: 16. CDR3 DNA: TGTGCCAGCAGCCCCCACCCCAACCTAGCGGGGGGTGCGGATACGCAGTATTTT. Translating it yields CASSPHPNLAGGADTQYF. Drawing the rest from reference TRBV7-9 and TRBJ2-3, the complete variable domain is DTGVSQNPRHKITKRGQNVTFRCDPISEHNRLYWYRQTLGQGPEFLTYFQNEAQLEKSRLLSDRFSAERPKGSFSTLEIQRTEQGDSAMYLCASSPHPNLAGGADTQYFGPGTRLTVL.

This chain uses TRBV9 with TRBJ2-1; TRBD2 matches at 16 bases. The J segment lost 10 bases and the V segment lost 2 bases, leaving 12 bases of the junction unmatched. CDR1 and CDR2 from the germline V gene are SGDLS and YYNGEE. The CDR3 is 18 amino acids. The CDR3: CASSVRGLAGGQFREQFF. The CDR3 region has the DNA TGTGCCAGCAGCGTGAGGGGACTAGCGGGGGGGCAGTTTCGGGAGCAGTTCTTC.

The V and J genes are TRBV10-2 and TRBJ2-2; 7 nucleotides align to TRBD2. The J segment lost 7 bases and the V segment lost 7 bases, leaving 6 bases of the junction unmatched. Per germline, CDR1 WSHSY and CDR2 SAAADI. This CDR3 has 13 residues. The CDR3 reads CASKRDRGGELFF. The CDR3 DNA sequence: TGCGCCAGCAAGCGGGACCGAGGCGGGGAGCTGTTTTTT.

This clonotype was seen more than once but under ten times. The CDR3 region is CASSHSGEGYEQFF. CDR3 DNA: TGCGCCAGCAGCCATAGCGGGGAGGGCTATGAGCAGTTCTTC. The chain uses TRBV4-1 and TRBJ2-1; 8 bases map to TRBD2. CDR1 is MGHRA and CDR2 is YSYEKL in the germline V gene. V gave up 3 bases and J gave up 8 bases; unmatched junction bases: 6. The CDR3 spans 14 residues.

This clonotype turned up a few times. V usage is TRBV7-8 and J usage is TRBJ2-7; 7 bases fit TRBD2. Trimming removed 0 bases from V and 2 bases from J; junction bases left unmatched: 10. The CDR3 extends over 17 amino acids. Germline CDR1 and CDR2: SGHVS and FQNEAQ. For the CDR3, the DNA is TGTGCCAGCAGCTTAGCATCCAGCGGGGTAAATCCCTACGAGCAGTACTTC. As protein: CASSLASSGVNPYEQYF.

This clonotype was counted at least ten times. The chain links TRBV4-1 to TRBJ2-7, with D perhaps TRBD2 (5 bases). With 0 bases removed from V and 3 bases from J, the gap between germline ends came to 9 bases. This CDR3 is 14 amino acids long. Germline CDR1 and CDR2: MGHRA and YSYEKL. Here the CDR3 DNA reads TGCGCCAGCAGCCAAGATCGCCGGGGCTACGAGCAGTACTTC. Translated: CASSQDRRGYEQYF.

The rearrangement uses TRBV20-1 and TRBJ2-7; D might be TRBD2 (6 bases). The ends were cut back, 6 bases at V and 2 bases at J, with 17 bases in the middle. The CDR3 covers 14 residues. Germline values: CDR1 DFQATT, CDR2 SNEGSKA (reference sequence). The CDR3 region has the DNA TGCAGTGCCCGGGGATCGGGGGAAGCCTACGAGCAGTACTTC. Protein product: CSARGSGEAYEQYF.

This clonotype occurred many times. The chain uses TRBV7-6 and TRBJ1-1; possibly TRBD1 for D (5 bases). The germline V and J ends were trimmed by 5 bases and 5 bases, with 12 bases remaining between them. The CDR3 consists of 13 residues. Germline lookup yields CDR1 SGHVS and CDR2 FNYEAQ. The CDR3 DNA sequence: TGTGCCAGCAGCGCACCGGGGGTGACTGAAGCTTTCTTT. This translates into CASSAPGVTEAFF.

As regards this clonotype: The junction differs from germline at one of its ends, possibly a read error. This rearrangement joins TRBV28 to TRBJ1-5; weak D call: TRBD1 (6 bases). The CDR3 spans 14 residues. Germline lookup yields CDR1 MDHEN and CDR2 SYDVKM. DNA of the CDR3: TGTGCCTGCAGTTTAACGGGGGCCGGTCAGCCCAAGCTTTTT. This encodes CACSLTGAGQPKLF. Filled out from reference TRBV28 and TRBJ1-5, the complete variable domain reads DVKVTQSSRYLVKRTGEKVFLECVQDMDHENMFWYRQDPGLGLRLIYFSYDVKMKEKGDIPEGYSVSREKKERFSLILESASTNQTSMYLCACSLTGAGQPKLFGDGTRLSIL.

A few counts support this clonotype. The chain combines TRBV28 with TRBJ2-3; 11 nucleotides line up with TRBD2. J gave up 5 bases and V 4 bases, and 11 bases lay outside the gene matches. The CDR3 loop spans 17 amino acids. Germline V gene lookup returns CDR1 MDHEN and CDR2 SYDVKM. The CDR3 sequence is CASSSGVSGGAGDTQYF. The CDR3 DNA follows: TGTGCCAGCAGTTCTGGAGTTAGCGGGGGGGCCGGAGATACGCAGTATTTT.

This clonotype was seen once. The gene calls are TRBV12-3 or TRBV12-4 and TRBJ1-1; D is undetermined. Deletions cut 6 bases from V and 1 base from J, with 12 bases between. The CDR3 extends over 14 amino acids. Here the CDR3 reads CASSSWPRNTEAFF. The CDR3 DNA is TGTGCCAGCAGCTCCTGGCCGCGGAACACTGAAGCTTTCTTT.

This clonotype was recorded many times. V gene TRBV6-2 or TRBV6-3 combines with J gene TRBJ1-5; D perhaps matches TRBD1 (6 bases). Germline V gene lookup returns CDR1 MNHEY and CDR2 SVGEGT. The V end lost 4 bases, the J end lost 2 bases, and 15 bases lay between the germline ends. CDR3 length: 16 amino acids. The CDR3 region is CASSLGRGRGNQPQHF. The CDR3 nucleotides read TGTGCCAGCAGTTTAGGCAGGGGCCGGGGCAATCAGCCCCAGCATTTT.

This clonotype was detected only a few times. CDR3 nucleotides: TGTGCCAGCAGTTTAGCGTGGCAGGGTACTAACTATGGCTACACCTTC. Translating gives CASSLAWQGTNYGYTF. The chain uses TRBV28 and TRBJ1-2, with a possible D match to TRBD1 (5 bases). Germline-derived CDR1 and CDR2 are MDHEN and SYDVKM. There are 16 residues in the CDR3. V was clipped by 2 bases and J by 0 bases, with 13 bases between them.

This clonotype has at least ten counts. The CDR3 protein is CASSLDGSGANVLTF. The CDR3 DNA follows: TGTGCCAGCAGCTTGGACGGCTCTGGGGCCAACGTCCTGACTTTC. The chain uses TRBV5-8 and TRBJ2-6; D gene uncertain. V was pared by 0 bases and J by 0 bases, with 4 bases between. The CDR3 loop spans 15 amino acids. Germline values: CDR1 SGHTS, CDR2 YDEGEE.

V gene TRBV29-1 combines with J gene TRBJ1-2, with no clear D. Trimming took off 5 bases at V and 6 bases at J, with 7 bases between the two ends. From germline, CDR1 is SQVTM and CDR2 ANQGSEA. This CDR3 has 10 amino acids. Here the CDR3 DNA reads TGCAGCGTTCTATCGGATGGCTACACCTTC. Translating gives CSVLSDGYTF.